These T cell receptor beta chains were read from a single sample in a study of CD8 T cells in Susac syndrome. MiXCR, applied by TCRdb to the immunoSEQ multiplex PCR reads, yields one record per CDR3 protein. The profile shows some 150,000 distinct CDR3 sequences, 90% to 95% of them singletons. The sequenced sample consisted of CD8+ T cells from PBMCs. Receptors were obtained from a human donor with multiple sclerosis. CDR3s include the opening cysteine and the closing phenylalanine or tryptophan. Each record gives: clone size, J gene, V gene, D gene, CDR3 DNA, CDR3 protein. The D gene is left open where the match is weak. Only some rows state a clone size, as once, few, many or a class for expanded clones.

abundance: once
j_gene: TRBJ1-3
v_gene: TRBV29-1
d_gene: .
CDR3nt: TGCAGCGTTGTGGGGCGGGGATCGGACCGAAACACCATATATTTT
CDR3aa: CSVVGRGSDRNTIYF

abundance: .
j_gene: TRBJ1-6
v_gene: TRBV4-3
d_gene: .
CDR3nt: TGCGCCAGCAGCCACCATCTAATGGAGGTGGGGGAGGATAATTCACCCCTCCACTTT
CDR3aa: CASSHHLMEVGEDNSPLHF

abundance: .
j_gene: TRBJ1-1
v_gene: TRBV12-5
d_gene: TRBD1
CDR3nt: TGTGCTAGTGGACCAGGGACAGATCAAGCTTTCTTT
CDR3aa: CASGPGTDQAFF

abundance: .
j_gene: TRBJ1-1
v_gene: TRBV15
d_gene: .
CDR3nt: TGTGCCACCAGCAGAGATCGAAGCCTTAACACTGAAGCTTTCTTT
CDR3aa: CATSRDRSLNTEAFF

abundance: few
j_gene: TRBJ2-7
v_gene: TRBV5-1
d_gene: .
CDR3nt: TGCGCCAGCAGCCCGCGGGACTCCCCCTACGAGCAGTACTTC
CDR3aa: CASSPRDSPYEQYF

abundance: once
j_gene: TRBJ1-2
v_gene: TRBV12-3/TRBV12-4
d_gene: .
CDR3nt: TGTGCCAGCAGTCCGAGTAGCGGCGGCTACACCTTC
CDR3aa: CASSPSSGGYTF

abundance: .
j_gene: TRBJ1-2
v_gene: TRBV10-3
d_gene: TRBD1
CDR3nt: TGTGCCATCGGGACAGAGAACTATGGCTACACCTTC
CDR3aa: CAIGTENYGYTF

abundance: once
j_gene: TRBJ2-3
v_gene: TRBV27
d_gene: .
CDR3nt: TGTGCCAGCGGGGTCGGGACTCCCCCTAATACGCAGTATTTT
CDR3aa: CASGVGTPPNTQYF

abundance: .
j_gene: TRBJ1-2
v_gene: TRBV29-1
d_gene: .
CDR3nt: TGCAGCGTTGAGGGGAGATTTGATGGCTACACCTTC
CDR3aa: CSVEGRFDGYTF

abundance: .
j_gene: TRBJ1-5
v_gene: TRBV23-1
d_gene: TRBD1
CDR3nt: TGCGCCAGCAGTCAATGGACAGGGAGCGCGGAGCCCCAGCATTTT
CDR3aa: CASSQWTGSAEPQHF

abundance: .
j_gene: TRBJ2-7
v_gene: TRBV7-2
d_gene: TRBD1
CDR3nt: TGTGCCAGCAGCTTAGCCCCTCCCCGCCGGGACAGGGACTACGAGCAGTACTTC
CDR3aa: CASSLAPPRRDRDYEQYF

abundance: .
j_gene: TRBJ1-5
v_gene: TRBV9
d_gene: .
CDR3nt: TGTGCCAGCAGCGCCGTGGATAGACCCAATCAGCCCCAGCATTTT
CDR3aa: CASSAVDRPNQPQHF

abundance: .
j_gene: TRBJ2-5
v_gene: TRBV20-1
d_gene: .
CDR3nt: TGCAGTGCTAGAGAACCGGAGGGGCTAGACCTTTCGGGGACCCAGTACTTC
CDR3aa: CSAREPEGLDLSGTQYF

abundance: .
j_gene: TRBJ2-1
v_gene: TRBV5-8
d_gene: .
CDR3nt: TGTGCCAGCAGCTTGGGGACCAAATACTCCTACAATGAGCAGTTCTTC
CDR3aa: CASSLGTKYSYNEQFF

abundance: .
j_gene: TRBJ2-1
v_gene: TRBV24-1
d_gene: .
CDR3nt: TGTGCCACCAGTGATAGGACTACTTACAATGAGCAGTTCTTC
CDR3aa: CATSDRTTYNEQFF

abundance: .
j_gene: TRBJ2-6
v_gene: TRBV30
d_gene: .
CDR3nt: TGTGCCTGGAGCGAGACAGGTGCTCTCTCTGGGGCCAACGTCCTGACTTTC
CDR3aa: CAWSETGALSGANVLTF